What follows is one T cell receptor beta chain and its context. Source study methods: The authors estimated nucleated cell counts from reference gene primer amplification. Sequenced by immunoSEQ multiplex PCR; TCRdb stores in-frame clones only, minus some. That table is the source of V, J and clone size, and D and trimming were worked out from the DNA. The sample yields around 300,000 clones, over 80% seen once. This record comes from a study of blood T cell repertoires in COVID-19. Across the study: Sites in the United States, Italy and Spain provided acute and convalescent COVID-19 samples. T cells, B-cell-depleted T cells, or PBMCs provided the cDNA or gDNA that served as material.

Patients of the Seattle cohort, enrolled during active infection, were followed longitudinally. Source material: peripheral blood. This clonotype originated in a woman between 50 and 59 years old with COVID-19, enrolled during active disease.

DNA for the CDR3: TGTGCCAGCAGCTATGAGCGGGGGGAGACCCAGTACTTC. Protein: CASSYERGETQYF. The gene calls are TRBV7-2 and TRBJ2-5; 8 bases fit TRBD2. The CDR3 runs to 13 residues. Germline-derived CDR1 and CDR2 are SGHTA and FQGNSA. The junction had 3 bases not matched to a gene; V was cut back by 4 bases and J by 5 bases.